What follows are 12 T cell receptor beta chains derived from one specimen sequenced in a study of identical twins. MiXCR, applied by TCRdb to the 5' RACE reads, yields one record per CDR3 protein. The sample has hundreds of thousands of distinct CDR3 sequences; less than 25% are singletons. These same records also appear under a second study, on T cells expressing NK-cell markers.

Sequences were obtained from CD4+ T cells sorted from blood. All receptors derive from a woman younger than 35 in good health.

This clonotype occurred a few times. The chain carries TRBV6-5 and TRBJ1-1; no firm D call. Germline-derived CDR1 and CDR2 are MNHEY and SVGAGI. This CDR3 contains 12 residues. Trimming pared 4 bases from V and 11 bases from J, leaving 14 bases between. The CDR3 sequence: CASSFSGRLAFF. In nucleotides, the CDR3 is TGTGCCAGCAGTTTCAGTGGCAGGCTCGCTTTCTTT.

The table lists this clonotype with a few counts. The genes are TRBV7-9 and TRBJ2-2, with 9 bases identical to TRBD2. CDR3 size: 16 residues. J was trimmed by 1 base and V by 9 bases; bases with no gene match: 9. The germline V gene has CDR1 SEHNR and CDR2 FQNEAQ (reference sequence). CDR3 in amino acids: CASPPAGGQNTGELFF. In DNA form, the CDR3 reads TGTGCCAGTCCCCCAGCGGGAGGACAGAACACCGGGGAGCTGTTTTTT.

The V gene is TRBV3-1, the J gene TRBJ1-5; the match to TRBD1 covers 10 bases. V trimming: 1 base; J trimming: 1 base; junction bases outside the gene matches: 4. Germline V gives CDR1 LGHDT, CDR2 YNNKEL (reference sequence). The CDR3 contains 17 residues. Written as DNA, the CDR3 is TGTGCCAGCAGCCAAGGTCGGACAGGGGGAAGCAATCAGCCCCAGCATTTT. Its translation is CASSQGRTGGSNQPQHF.

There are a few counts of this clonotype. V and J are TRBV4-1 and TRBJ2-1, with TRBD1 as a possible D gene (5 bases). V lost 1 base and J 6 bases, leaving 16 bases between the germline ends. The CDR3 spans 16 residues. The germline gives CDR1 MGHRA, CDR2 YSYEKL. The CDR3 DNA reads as TGCGCCAGCAGCCAAGTATCAGGGTCCGCCTCCAATGAGCAGTTCTTC. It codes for CASSQVSGSASNEQFF.

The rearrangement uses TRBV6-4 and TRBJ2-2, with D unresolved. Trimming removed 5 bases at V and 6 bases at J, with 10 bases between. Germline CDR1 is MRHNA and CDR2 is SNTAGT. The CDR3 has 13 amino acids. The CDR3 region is CASSPNYAGELFF. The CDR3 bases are TGTGCCAGCAGTCCTAATTACGCCGGGGAGCTGTTTTTT.

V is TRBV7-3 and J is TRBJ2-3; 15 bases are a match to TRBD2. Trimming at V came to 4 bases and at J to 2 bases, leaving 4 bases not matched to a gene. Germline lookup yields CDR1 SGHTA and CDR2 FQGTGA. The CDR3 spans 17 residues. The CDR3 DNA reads TGTGCCAGCAGCTCAAGGACTAGCGGGGGGGTCACAGATACGCAGTATTTT. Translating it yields CASSSRTSGGVTDTQYF.

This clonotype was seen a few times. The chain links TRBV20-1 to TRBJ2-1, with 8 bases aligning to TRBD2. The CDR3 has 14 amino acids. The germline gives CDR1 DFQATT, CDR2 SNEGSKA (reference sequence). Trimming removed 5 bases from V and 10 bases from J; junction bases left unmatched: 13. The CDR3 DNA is TGCAGTGCTGGGGGAGGGACTAGTCTTAACGAGCAGTTCTTC. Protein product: CSAGGGTSLNEQFF.

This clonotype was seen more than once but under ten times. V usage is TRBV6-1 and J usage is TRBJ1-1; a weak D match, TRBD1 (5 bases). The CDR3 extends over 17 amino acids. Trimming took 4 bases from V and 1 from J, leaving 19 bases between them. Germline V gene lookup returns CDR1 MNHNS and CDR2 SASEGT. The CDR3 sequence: CASSAQPGTGKNTEAFF. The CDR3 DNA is TGTGCCAGCAGTGCCCAACCCGGGACGGGAAAGAACACTGAAGCTTTCTTT.

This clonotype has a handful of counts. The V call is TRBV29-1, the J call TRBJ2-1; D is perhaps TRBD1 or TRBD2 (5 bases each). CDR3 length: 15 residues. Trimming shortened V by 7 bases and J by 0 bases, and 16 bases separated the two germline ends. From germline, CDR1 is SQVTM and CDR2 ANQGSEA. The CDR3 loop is CSGEKGLSSYNEQFF. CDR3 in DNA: TGCAGCGGGGAGAAGGGGCTAAGCTCCTACAATGAGCAGTTCTTC.

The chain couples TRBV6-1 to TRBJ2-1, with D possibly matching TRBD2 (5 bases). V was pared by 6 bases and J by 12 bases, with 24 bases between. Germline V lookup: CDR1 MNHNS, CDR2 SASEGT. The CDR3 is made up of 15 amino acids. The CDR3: CASSAGEPYPRGQFF. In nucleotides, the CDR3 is TGTGCCAGCAGCGCCGGAGAACCGTACCCCCGGGGGCAGTTCTTC.

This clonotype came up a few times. The CDR3 reads CASSAVQGKGEQYF. CDR3 sequence (DNA): TGTGCCAGCAGCGCCGTACAGGGGAAGGGCGAGCAGTACTTC. The chain links TRBV11-2 to TRBJ2-7; 7 bases line up with TRBD1. Germline CDR1 reads SGHAT; CDR2 reads FQNNGV. This CDR3 is 14 amino acids long. V shed 5 bases, J shed 6 bases, and the junction held 10 bases outside the gene matches.

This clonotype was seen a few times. CDR3 in amino acids: CASTNFLGTDTQYF. CDR3 DNA: TGTGCCAGCACCAATTTTCTGGGCACAGATACGCAGTATTTT. V is TRBV11-2 and J is TRBJ2-3; D is ambiguous. CDR3 length equals 14 residues. Trimming removed 7 bases from V and 1 base from J, with 12 bases in between. Germline V gene lookup returns CDR1 SGHAT and CDR2 FQNNGV.